This T cell receptor beta chain was sequenced during a study of spatial heterogeneity in lung cancer. Study-wide results and limits: Circulating ubiquitous expanded tumor TCRs were observed more frequently at resection than at follow-up.

On this clonotype: The antigen is unknown.

The sample's time point: sample taken at primary tumor resection. Whole RNA, isolated from tumor, nontumor lung or frozen PBMC, was sequenced without prior sorting. A single record per CDR3 protein comes from TCRdb applying MiXCR to the 5' RACE reads. The sample yields almost 75,000 distinct CDR3 sequences, less than 15% seen once. This CDR3 comprises 14 residues. V trimming: 5 bases; J trimming: 2 bases; junction bases outside the gene matches: 5. CDR1 GTSNPN and CDR2 SVGIG come from the germline V gene (reference sequence). V is TRBV30 and J is TRBJ1-5, with 8 bases matching TRBD1. This TCR was recovered from a male donor with early-stage non-small cell lung cancer. This sample comprised PBMCs, obtained at surgery. CDR3: CAWSRGPGNQPQHF. CDR3 coding DNA: TGTGCCTGGTCCAGGGGGCCGGGCAATCAGCCCCAGCATTTT.